One T cell receptor (beta chain) is described in this entry. The data were taken from a study of Graves' ophthalmopathy and Graves' hyperthyroidism. The CDR3 has 15 residues. The germline V and J ends were trimmed by 6 bases and 4 bases, with 16 bases remaining between them. Per germline, CDR1 SGHKS and CDR2 YYEKEE (reference sequence). RNA transcripts yielded amplified TCR beta CDR3 regions. An opening RT-PCR round employed HTBI primers and preceded a second-round multiplex PCR. TCRdb re-called the multiplex PCR reads with MiXCR, one entry per CDR3 protein. The sample has 240,000 or so distinct CDR3 sequences, around 42% seen once.

The receptor comes from an adult man with Graves' ophthalmopathy. The sample was peripheral blood. This chain links TRBV5-5 with TRBJ2-2; D perhaps matches TRBD1 (5 bases). This CDR3 reads CASTLGQGGTGELFF. The CDR3 DNA follows: TGTGCCAGCACCCTTGGGCAGGGCGGCACCGGGGAGCTGTTTTTT.